This TCR beta chain is from a study of cytomegalovirus exposure and HLA in healthy donors (dated by TCRdb to about 2017). As for the study more broadly: In an earlier analysis of 587 of the donors, 276 Gb of sequence data and some 120 million unique TCR beta sequences from roughly 180 million T cells were reported. About 300 gigabases of sequencing data and approximately 80 million unique TCR sequences were included in an early release covering about 700 HLA-typed donors. Of the roughly 400 genotyped donors, roughly 80% were placed in the genetic ancestry cluster associated with self-reported Caucasian donors. The study aimed to test whether cataloging public T cell receptors could reveal signatures of past pathogen exposure. Using immunosequencing, the study profiled T cell repertoires from around 670 subjects and related those repertoires to cytomegalovirus serostatus. Along with the approximately 700-subject first cohort, a separate validation cohort of approximately 110 different subjects was used. To predict cytomegalovirus infection status, the study brought together high-throughput TCR immunosequencing, statistical association of individual TCRs with disease status, and machine learning. A later analysis re-analyzed previously published TCR beta repertoires from 500 to 700 donors and added high-resolution HLA genotyping to study TCR occurrence patterns. Rather than using new phenotypic data, the later analysis identified candidate immune exposures from TCR beta sequences and from how often those sequences occurred across donors. An earlier analysis of around 540 of the donors applied high-throughput TCR beta sequencing to assess whether each TCR beta V gene segment acted as functional or pseudogenic. Donor age, sex, ethnicity and CMV serostatus were compiled together with the repertoire data. In a later genetic analysis, genome-wide SNP genotypes for about three fifths of the roughly 670 donors were used, and that subset was treated as a discovery cohort. Every repertoire in the discovery cohort had been generated on one and the same sequencing platform. HLA typing included class I and class II loci at four-digit resolution. Typing coverage varied by locus: about 620-640 donors for A, B, C, DRB1 and DQB1; approximately 500 for DQA1; 600 to 610 for DPA1; roughly 450 for DPB1. Five DR-DQ haplotypes were handled as single units for association and clustering because linkage in the cohort was strong. Across around 400 genotyped donors of the cohort, an average of roughly 250,000 unique TCR beta nucleotide sequences per donor were sequenced, and approximately 17% of those sequences were non-productive. Findings and caveats that apply to the study as a whole: Compared with equally common non-associated chains, HLA-associated TCR beta chains in a later analysis were more clonally expanded and had lower generation probabilities. Most TCR sequences were seen in very few donors, while some public TCRs were found in many individuals. A later genetic analysis associated a missense DCLRE1C variant with V-gene and J-gene trimming of TCR beta chains, and an independent cohort replicated the association. In a later analysis, most CMV-associated TCR beta chains were found to appear HLA-restricted, with HLA associations seemingly driven largely by CMV exposure. Because counts were too low, about 17 rarely observed V segments, including chromosome 9 orphons, were excluded from the earlier analysis of 587 of the donors. In an earlier analysis of fewer than 750 of the donors, most TCR beta V segments were observed in productive rearrangements about 90% or about 30% of the time, broadly matching IMGT annotations. A further reported finding was that TCR beta sequences accurately predicted the HLA-A and HLA-B alleles for most subjects in the first cohort. Because the 87-base-pair reads could not distinguish some IMGT-functional V segments, including TRBV6-2 and TRBV6-3, those segments were excluded. The cohort was sequenced for TCR beta chains only, and without alpha or paired-chain data the features that could be detected were limited. Presence/absence analyses assumed roughly uniform sequencing depth across donors, an assumption that may not hold. The classifier was reported to diagnose cytomegalovirus status with high specificity and sensitivity in both the original and validation cohorts. In a later analysis, TCR association rates were found to vary across HLA loci, with the most associated TCRs seen for DRB1 alleles and the fewest for HLA-C alleles. Strong co-occurrence of HLA alleles, especially DR and DQ, made assigning TCR associations to individual alleles difficult. CMV serostatus was the only immune exposure information available for the cohort. According to a later analysis, parvovirus B19, influenza, CMV and Epstein-Barr virus appeared linked to several top co-occurrence clusters. In a later analysis, about 17,000 TCR beta sequences were associated with specific HLA alleles at a false discovery rate of 0.05. According to the authors, the approach could potentially be generalized to other disease states and immunological phenotypes. In a later genetic analysis, fewer N-insertions in productive TCRs were reported among donors in an Asian-associated ancestry cluster than the roughly 700-donor mean. Linkage disequilibrium might explain the correlated functional status among segregating V segments, but an unknown experimental factor could not be ruled out. The study gave a list of 150 to 200 TCR beta chains associated with cytomegalovirus. In vitro tests confirmed that a few of the cytomegalovirus-associated TCR beta chains recognize cytomegalovirus antigens. Because some donors lacked HLA typing at each locus, the association tests relied only on the typed subset. A cluster of highly shared sequence variants was judged likely to represent a technical artifact of the sequencing pipeline.

Libraries were prepared through the immunoSEQ multiplex PCR assay. A mixture of 60 forward primers for TCR Vbeta segments and 13 reverse primers for TCR Jbeta segments was used in the multiplex PCR. A multiplex PCR assay on genomic DNA amplified the CDR3 region of rearranged TCR beta genes. The amplified TCR beta libraries were sequenced on the Illumina HiSeq System as 87-base-pair reads. In the original analysis: In a later analysis, some 80 million unique TCR beta chains were counted across the approximately 640 repertoires, and around 10 million of these chains were shared by at least two donors. Raw reads were error-corrected and collapsed into unique sequences with a nearest-neighbor algorithm that merged closely related sequences to remove PCR and sequencing errors. Alignment of CDR3 sequences to IMGT reference sequences was used to assign V, D and J gene segments. For a sequence to be retained, at least a six-nucleotide match to both a V gene segment and a J gene segment was required. Rearrangements were classified as productive when the CDR3 lacked stop codons and remained in frame with V and J, and all other rearrangements were classified as non-productive. Following IMGT convention, CDR3 was defined as the stretch from the second conserved V-encoded cysteine to the conserved J-encoded phenylalanine. The earlier analysis of about 610 of the donors excluded sequences that lacked an unambiguous match to a single V gene segment. In an earlier analysis of several hundred of the donors, V segments were called functional above 56.7% productive rearrangements and were called segregating when the between-donor standard deviation exceeded 5%. A statistical classification framework was built for diagnosing cytomegalovirus status from the catalog of TCR beta chain sequences. In a later analysis, V and J genes were assigned by comparing TCR nucleotide sequences against IMGT/GENE-DB human TR gene sequences. The TCRdist pipeline was used in a later analysis to assign CDR3 sequences and most-parsimonious VDJ recombination scenarios. In a later analysis, every TCR beta chain was defined by the combination of its CDR3 amino acid sequence and its V-gene family, and reads without a unique V-gene family were dropped. To address suspected cross-contamination and a sequencing artifact, a later analysis removed 592 highly shared, low-generation-probability nucleotide sequences. In a later analysis, a clonal expansion index was calculated for each public chain from normalized within-repertoire ranks of inferred template counts. In a later analysis, generation probabilities were computed with a VDJ recombination model fitted to out-of-frame rearrangements, and the resulting probabilities were checked against IGoR. Hypergeometric tests were used in a later analysis to score TCR-TCR, TCR-HLA and TCR-CMV co-occurrence, with a repertoire-size bias correction applied to the TCR pairs. False discovery rates were estimated in a later analysis by permuting HLA or CMV assignments 20 times. A later analysis grouped co-occurring TCRs with DBSCAN, adding TCRdist sequence similarity when clustering within HLA-allele-positive subsets. Repertoires with fewer than 30,000 or more than 120,000 public chains were left out of co-occurrence clustering, as were about five repertoires with anomalous nucleotide sharing. TCRdb re-hosts the immuneACCESS table, in-frame sequences only. Its copies lack some clones; in the studies checked, an unresolved V gene accounts for under half of them, and the cause for the rest is not known. That table furnishes V, J and clone size, whereas the DNA furnished D and trimming. Counted in this sample were 200,000 to 250,000 clones; around 80% of them appeared once. Of the sample, around 3.9% is held by the ten largest clones.

The cohort was made up of about 610 healthy bone marrow donors. Cohort members were all nominally healthy when sampled, although unrecorded immune exposures were likely present. The donor tested CMV seronegative and was one of the 352 seronegative cohort members. A peripheral blood sample was collected from each donor, and TCR beta sequencing was performed on peripheral blood mononuclear cells. Genomic DNA was extracted from the blood cell samples with the Qiagen DNeasy Blood Extraction Kit. Reading the germline V gene gives CDR1 SGDLS and CDR2 YYNGEE. Spanning cysteine to phenylalanine, the CDR3 consists of 17 amino acids. Left in the record is the CDR3 DNA by itself, 51 bases read in frame from the first base. V and J are trimmed by 3 bases and 0 bases, and the gene matches miss 8 bases of the junction. This clone was seen only once. Which antigen it targets is not known. No much larger clone is present one base from it, and per-base qualities are unavailable.

The clonotype was recovered from a male donor in good health and CMV-seronegative. The rearranged segments are TRBV9 and TRBJ1-3; 8 central bases correspond to TRBD1. Specimen: PBMCs. The nucleotide sequence reads TGTGCCAGCAGCGCTTTTGGACAGGGCCCCTCTGGAAACACCATATATTTT. It translates to CASSAFGQGPSGNTIYF. Joined to the reference TRBV9 and TRBJ1-3 proteins, this CDR3 gives the full variable domain: DSGVTQTPKHLITATGQRVTLRCSPRSGDLSVYWYQQSLDQGLQFLIQYYNGEERAKGNILERFSAQQFPDLHSELNLSSLELGDSALYFCASSAFGQGPSGNTIYFGEGSWLTVV.